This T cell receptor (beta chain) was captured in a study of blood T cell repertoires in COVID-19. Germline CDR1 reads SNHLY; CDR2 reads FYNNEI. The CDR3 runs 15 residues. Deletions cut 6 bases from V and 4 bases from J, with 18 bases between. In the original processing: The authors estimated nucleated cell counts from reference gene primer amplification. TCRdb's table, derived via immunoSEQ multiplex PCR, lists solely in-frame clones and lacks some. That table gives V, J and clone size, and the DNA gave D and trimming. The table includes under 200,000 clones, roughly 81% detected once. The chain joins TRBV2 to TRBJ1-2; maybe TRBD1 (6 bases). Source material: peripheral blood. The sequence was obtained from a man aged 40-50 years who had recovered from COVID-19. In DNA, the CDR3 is TGTGCCAGCAGCGACGGCGACAGGCCGTCCTATGGCTACACCTTC. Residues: CASSDGDRPSYGYTF.